This T cell receptor (beta chain) derives from a study of PD-1 blockade in classical Hodgkin lymphoma (dated by TCRdb to 2020 to 2022). General notes on the study: Nivolumab dosing was 3 mg/kg intravenously every 2 weeks, continuing until either disease progression or unacceptable toxicity. The study used TCR beta sequencing and CyTOF to define a peripheral blood immune signature of response to PD-1 blockade in classical Hodgkin lymphoma.

The Qiagen DNeasy kit was used to extract genomic DNA both from unsorted PBMCs and from the negatively selected CD4+ and CD8+ fractions. Using primers that anneal to V and J segments, immunoSEQ multiplex PCR amplified the TCR beta CDR3 regions. Amplification bias was minimized using a synthetic immune receptor repertoire, and residual bias was removed computationally after sequencing. The original methods were these. Custom Python scripts were used to quantify repertoire diversity as the Shannon entropy index. Unsorted, CD4+ and CD8+ repertoires were examined separately, except in combined analyses, for which CD4+ and CD8+ sequences were merged in silico. Clonal expansion was defined as a frequency increase of at least 2-fold after treatment compared with C1D1, and clones undetected at baseline were assigned a pseudocount of 0.5. Singleton clones were defined as clones with 0 or 1 copy at C1D1, and non-singleton clones were defined as clones with 2 or more copies. Clones expanded in unsorted samples were labelled as CD4+, CD8+ or unknown by matching protein sequences in sorted samples from the same patient. Wilcoxon tests on paired samples were used to test diversity changes from C1D1 to C4D1. TCRdb obtained this table from immuneACCESS and retained in-frame rearrangements with V and J assigned. These tables miss some clones; where compared with another copy, unresolved V genes account for less than half of the shortfall, and the remainder is unexplained. The V and J calls and clone size come from that table; D and trimming were worked out from the DNA. This sample has 90,000 to 140,000 clones in its table, and approximately 89% of those were observed once. Of the sample, 15% to 20% falls within the top ten clones.

With regard to this clone: The target of this receptor is not known. Base qualities are not at hand, and no much larger clone is one base apart.

Read against the paper, the sample's time point label means: cycle 4 day 1 (C4D1), after less than 7 weeks of nivolumab. All trial patients had relapsed after autologous stem cell transplantation, with cohorts A, B and C differing in prior brentuximab vedotin exposure. The trial cohort comprised 60 or so patients with relapsed/refractory classical Hodgkin lymphoma whose best overall responses were complete response, partial response or progressive disease. Single-agent nivolumab was administered to trial patients in the multi-cohort phase II CheckMate 205 trial. Best overall response was determined by an independent review committee according to the 2007 International Working Group response criteria. PBMCs from the trial were collected at three points: immediately before nivolumab initiation (C1D1), and during therapy at cycle 2 day 1 and cycle 4 day 1. After peripheral blood was drawn into 8 mL Vacutainer Cell Preparation Tubes, PBMCs were isolated by centrifugation and then cryopreserved.

The investigation overall reported the following: The study covered only a single clinical trial cohort, and the causes of the repertoire differences, possibly disease activity or prior therapy, were still not defined. Baseline TCR diversity was reported to be lower in newly diagnosed patients than in healthy donors, and even lower in relapsed/refractory patients. A significant rise by C4D1 was seen in CD4+ but not CD8+ TCR diversity (p=0.0027 vs p=0.16), with the rise being most apparent in complete responders (p=0.02). Trial patients achieving complete response had baseline diversity similar to newly diagnosed patients, whereas partial responders and progressors had significantly lower diversity. Diversity was lower in patients who began nivolumab less than 1 year after ASCT, so these patients were left out of later analyses to avoid confounding by immune reconstitution.

The CDR3 sequence holds 13 residues, the cysteine and phenylalanine included. The retained sequence is limited to the CDR3, 39 bases, with the frame set at the first base. V lost 1 base and J lost 4 bases; the stretch between them is 9 bases long. The germline V gene (reference sequence) provides CDR1 SGHNT and CDR2 YYREEE. The receptor was isolated from a human donor with classical Hodgkin lymphoma. The chain joins TRBV5-4 to TRBJ2-7; a weak D assignment points to TRBD2 (5 bases agree). The sequencing used peripheral blood mononuclear cells (PBMCs), collected before the fourth cycle of nivolumab. The CDR3 protein: CASSLHREYEQYF. In nucleotides, the sequence is TGTGCCAGCAGCTTGCATAGGGAGTACGAGCAGTACTTC.